A single sample is the source of the 24 T cell receptor beta chains below, sequenced in a study of blood T cell repertoires in COVID-19. TCRdb's table, derived via immunoSEQ multiplex PCR, lists solely in-frame clones and lacks some. Seen here are 300,000 to 350,000 clones, about 87% observed once, and the top ten hold about 6%. Sample: peripheral blood. These receptors all come from a woman between 50 and 59 years old with COVID-19, enrolled during active disease.

This clone was picked up one time. V is TRBV29-1 and J is TRBJ2-7, with 8 bases aligning to TRBD2. CDR1 SQVTM and CDR2 ANQGSEA come from the germline V gene. The CDR3 is 13 residues long. Trimming cost V 1 base and J 2 bases; bases outside gene matches: 1. CDR3 coding DNA: TGCAGCGTTGAAGTGACTAGCGCCTACGAGCAGTACTTC. It translates to CSVEVTSAYEQYF.

The CDR3 DNA sequence: TGTGCCAGCAGTGATGGGGCTTCCTACAATGAGCAGTTCTTC. Encoded protein: CASSDGASYNEQFF. The chain has TRBV25-1 and TRBJ2-1; weak D call: TRBD1 (5 bases). The CDR3 has 14 residues. Trimming cost V 3 bases and J 1 base, with 7 bases left between them. The germline gives CDR1 MGHDK, CDR2 SYGVNS.

V gene TRBV28 combines with J gene TRBJ1-1; 8 bases fit TRBD1. Germline CDR1 reads MDHEN; CDR2 reads SYDVKM. The CDR3 is 14 residues long. V gave up 6 bases and J gave up 5 bases; unmatched junction bases: 8. The CDR3 reads CASSNRGKRTEAFF. The CDR3 nucleotides read TGTGCCAGCAGCAACAGGGGGAAAAGGACTGAAGCTTTCTTT. Full variable domain (missing parts from reference TRBV28 and TRBJ1-1): DVKVTQSSRYLVKRTGEKVFLECVQDMDHENMFWYRQDPGLGLRLIYFSYDVKMKEKGDIPEGYSVSREKKERFSLILESASTNQTSMYLCASSNRGKRTEAFFGQGTRLTVV.

The genes are TRBV7-2 and TRBJ2-4; 8 bases fit TRBD1. There are 15 residues in the CDR3. Germline V gene data show CDR1 as SGHTA and CDR2 as FQGNSA. V dropped 1 base and J dropped 10; count of bases not matched to a gene: 9. Here the CDR3 reads CASSLGRTGPGIQYF. The CDR3 region has the DNA TGTGCCAGCAGCTTAGGACGGACAGGGCCCGGGATTCAGTACTTC.

J is TRBJ1-2 and V is TRBV7-9; 10 positions agree with TRBD1. The J segment lost 3 bases and the V segment lost 5 bases, leaving 15 bases of the junction unmatched. The CDR3 length is 18 residues. Looked up from germline, CDR1 is SEHNR and CDR2 is FQNEAQ (reference sequence). The CDR3 reads CASSRETGTGVPYYGYTF. CDR3 nucleotide sequence: TGTGCCAGCAGCCGTGAGACTGGGACAGGGGTACCCTACTATGGCTACACCTTC.

V and J are TRBV27 and TRBJ2-4; no clear D gene. CDR3 size: 11 residues. Per germline, CDR1 MNHEY and CDR2 SMNVEV (reference sequence). V dropped 5 bases and J dropped 15 bases, with 14 bases sitting between them. Here the CDR3 reads CASSRDRHWYF. In nucleotides, the CDR3 is TGTGCCAGCAGTCGTGACCGACATTGGTACTTC.

CDR3 residues: CATTGILNTGELFF. CDR3 DNA: TGTGCCACCACCGGGATTTTGAACACCGGGGAGCTGTTTTTT. J is TRBJ2-2 and V is TRBV11-2; D is possibly TRBD2 (5 bases). The CDR3 totals 14 residues. Germline-derived CDR1 and CDR2 are SGHAT and FQNNGV. V lost 10 bases and J 1 base, leaving 13 bases between the germline ends.

The rearrangement joins TRBV6-1 to TRBJ1-2; the D gene is possibly TRBD1 (5 bases). The germline V and J ends were trimmed by 2 bases and 4 bases, with 11 bases remaining between them. The CDR3 is 14 amino acids. Per germline, CDR1 MNHNS and CDR2 SASEGT. CDR3 sequence reads: CASSERGGFYGYTF. The CDR3 nucleotides are TGTGCCAGCAGTGAAAGGGGAGGATTCTATGGCTACACCTTC.

The chain joins TRBV12-5 to TRBJ2-5, with 10 bases aligning to TRBD1. Looked up from germline, CDR1 is LGHNT and CDR2 is FRNRAP. After removal of 6 bases from V and 5 bases from J, the junction contained 3 bases not matched to a gene. CDR3 length: 13 residues. The chain's CDR3 is CASGPDRGETQYF. CDR3 nucleotides: TGTGCTAGTGGACCGGACAGGGGGGAGACCCAGTACTTC.

The gene calls are TRBV3-1 (or the pseudogene TRBV3-2) and TRBJ2-2; 8 positions match TRBD2. With 0 bases clipped from V and 8 bases from J, the junction kept 14 bases outside the gene matches. The CDR3 runs 18 residues. Germline V gene data show CDR1 as LGHDT and CDR2 as YNNKEL (reference sequence). CDR3 DNA sequence: TGTGCCAGCAGCCAAGATATGGGGGTAGCGGGATCTATGGGGGAGCTGTTTTTT. Its translation: CASSQDMGVAGSMGELFF.

The rearrangement uses TRBV7-2 and TRBJ1-1, with D perhaps TRBD1 (5 bases). This CDR3 is 12 amino acids long. V was pared by 5 bases and J by 8 bases, with 12 bases between. Germline V lookup: CDR1 SGHTA, CDR2 FQGNSA. The CDR3 DNA sequence: TGTGCCAGCAGCACAGACACAGGAGAAGCTTTCTTT. Protein product: CASSTDTGEAFF.

This rearrangement joins TRBV19 to TRBJ1-1; 8 bases are shared with TRBD1. J was trimmed by 1 base and V by 8 bases; bases with no gene match: 6. This CDR3 has 14 residues. Germline assignment: CDR1 LNHDA and CDR2 SQIVND (reference sequence). The CDR3 protein is CASAVGQGNTEAFF. CDR3 in DNA: TGTGCCAGTGCCGTAGGACAGGGGAACACTGAAGCTTTCTTT.

V gene TRBV5-5 combines with J gene TRBJ2-2, with 8 nucleotides matching TRBD1. Per germline, CDR1 SGHKS and CDR2 YYEKEE (reference sequence). Trimming at V came to 1 base and at J to 5 bases, leaving 7 bases not matched to a gene. CDR3 length: 16 residues. CDR3 residues: CASSLTWTGITGELFF. The CDR3 nucleotides are TGTGCCAGCAGCTTGACGTGGACAGGGATAACCGGGGAGCTGTTTTTT.

The chain is built from TRBV5-1 and TRBJ2-5; 11 nucleotides align to TRBD2. Germline CDR1 reads SGHRS; CDR2 reads YFSETQ. After removal of 0 bases from V and 2 bases from J, the junction contained 6 bases not matched to a gene. The CDR3 is made up of 17 amino acids. CDR3 in amino acids: CASSLAKGLAAQETQYF. CDR3 nucleotide sequence: TGCGCCAGCAGCTTGGCCAAGGGACTAGCGGCACAAGAGACCCAGTACTTC.

V is TRBV30 and J is TRBJ2-7, with 9 bases lining up with TRBD1. The CDR3 has 13 amino acids. CDR1 and CDR2 from the germline V gene are GTSNPN and SVGIG (reference sequence). CDR3 sequence reads: CALGRGQGYEQYF. DNA of the CDR3: TGTGCTCTAGGTCGGGGACAGGGTTACGAGCAGTACTTC.

The J gene is TRBJ2-3, the V gene TRBV30, with TRBD2 as a possible D gene (5 bases). From germline, CDR1 is GTSNPN and CDR2 SVGIG (reference sequence). This CDR3 is 14 amino acids long. V lost 1 base, J lost 4 bases, and 12 bases lay in between. The CDR3 region has the DNA TGTGCCTGGAGTGGAAACCTGAGGGCAGATACGCAGTATTTT. Translation gives CAWSGNLRADTQYF.

The chain employs TRBV30 and TRBJ1-5, with D hard to call. V lost 0 bases and J lost 6, with 12 bases in between. Per germline, CDR1 GTSNPN and CDR2 SVGIG (reference sequence). This CDR3 comprises 14 residues. CDR3 in amino acids: CAWSVPGSGQPQHF. For the CDR3, the DNA is TGTGCCTGGAGTGTACCGGGGTCAGGTCAGCCCCAGCATTTT.

The chain carries TRBV9 and TRBJ2-7; D might be TRBD1 (6 bases). The CDR3 totals 14 residues. Germline assignment: CDR1 SGDLS and CDR2 YYNGEE. Trimming pared 4 bases from V and 2 bases from J, leaving 13 bases between. CDR3 nucleotides: TGTGCCAGCAGCTTGACCCGGGACACCTACGAGCAGTACTTC. Translated, it gives CASSLTRDTYEQYF.

V gene TRBV6-6 combines with J gene TRBJ1-1; a possible D gene is TRBD1 (6 bases). Trimming removed 6 bases from V and 1 base from J, with 18 bases in between. CDR3 length: 16 amino acids. Germline loops: CDR1 MNHNY, CDR2 SVGAGI (reference sequence). DNA for the CDR3: TGTGCCAGCAGCCCCGACAGGTTAGAGGCGAACACTGAAGCTTTCTTT. It codes for CASSPDRLEANTEAFF.

Only one count was recorded for this clone. The V gene is TRBV19, the J gene TRBJ1-2; 11 bases are shared with TRBD1. Germline CDR1 LNHDA, CDR2 SQIVND (reference sequence). This CDR3 contains 16 residues. J lost 6 bases, V lost 3 bases, and 9 bases had no gene match. The CDR3 DNA reads TGTGCCAGTAGTATTCGACGAAGGACAGGGGGCGATGGCTACACCTTC. Translated: CASSIRRRTGGDGYTF.

The chain couples TRBV7-2 to TRBJ2-3; D possibly corresponds to TRBD2 (5 bases). The V end was cut by 0 bases, the J end by 4 bases, with 8 bases between. This CDR3 spans 14 amino acids. Germline loops: CDR1 SGHTA, CDR2 FQGNSA. The CDR3 loop reads CASSLAGSPDTQYF. CDR3 nucleotide sequence: TGTGCCAGCAGCTTAGCAGGGAGCCCAGATACGCAGTATTTT.

The chain couples TRBV30 to TRBJ2-1; 9 nucleotides match TRBD2. The V segment lost 0 bases and the J segment 8 bases; nucleotides outside the gene matches: 8. The CDR3 has 15 amino acids. Germline V CDR1 and CDR2: GTSNPN, SVGIG (reference sequence). This CDR3 is CAWSVNSGRGDEQFF. The CDR3 bases are TGTGCCTGGAGTGTAAATAGCGGGAGAGGCGATGAGCAGTTCTTC. The whole variable domain, remainder taken from reference TRBV30 and TRBJ2-1, is SQTIHQWPATLVQPVGSPLSLECTVEGTSNPNLYWYRQAAGRGLQLLFYSVGIGQISSEVPQNLSASRPQDRQFILSSKKLLLSDSGFYLCAWSVNSGRGDEQFFGPGTRLTVL.

The chain links TRBV7-2 to TRBJ2-1; D uncertain. V was pared by 6 bases and J by 9 bases, with 15 bases between. The germline V gene encodes CDR1 SGHTA and CDR2 FQGNSA. The CDR3 totals 13 residues. The DNA of the CDR3 is TGTGCCAGCAGACTATCCCCTCAGTCTGAGCAGTTCTTC. Its protein is CASRLSPQSEQFF.

This chain uses TRBV29-1 with TRBJ2-5; possibly TRBD1 for D (6 bases). V was pared by 5 bases and J by 0 bases, with 13 bases between. This CDR3 spans 14 amino acids. Germline V gene sequence: CDR1 SQVTM, CDR2 ANQGSEA. This CDR3 reads CSVRGHTYQETQYF. The CDR3 nucleotides are TGCAGCGTTCGGGGACACACCTACCAAGAGACCCAGTACTTC.